These 16 T cell receptor beta chains were sequenced from one sample in a study of graft-versus-host responses after intestinal transplantation (dated by TCRdb to the early 2020s). No cognate antigen is known for these TCRs. The time point label corresponds to: cells obtained before transplantation from donor or recipient. Library generation was performed with the immunoSEQ multiplex PCR assay. Drawn from immuneACCESS, this table holds only the in-frame rearrangements with V and J called that TCRdb kept. Clones are partly lost; checked studies trace under half to an unresolved V gene and leave the rest unexplained. In this sample the table shows some 120,000 clones, approximately 93% of which occur a single time. Jointly, the top ten make up more than 0.9% of the sample. The sample was unstimulated CD8+ T cells sorted from spleen or lymph node cells, taken before transplant. The receptors here all came from a human donor who was the organ donor for an intestinal transplant.

V gene TRBV4-2 combines with J gene TRBJ2-1, with D perhaps TRBD2 (5 bases). Germline assignment: CDR1 LGHNA and CDR2 YNFKEQ. V lost 1 base, J lost 8 bases, and 12 bases lay in between. The CDR3 contains 14 residues. The CDR3 spells CASSQGLAAHEQFF. DNA of the CDR3: TGTGCCAGCAGCCAAGGTCTAGCAGCCCATGAGCAGTTCTTC.

The rearrangement links TRBV6-6 to TRBJ2-7; no definite D call. The CDR3 consists of 11 residues. The V end was cut by 5 bases, the J end by 4 bases, with 6 bases between. The V gene's germline CDR1 is MNHNY and CDR2 SVGAGI (reference sequence). CDR3 sequence: CASSLGYEQYF. The CDR3 bases are TGTGCCAGCAGTCTGGGATACGAGCAGTACTTC.

V usage is TRBV9 and J usage is TRBJ2-1; no definite D call. V was trimmed by 3 bases and J by 5 bases, leaving 24 bases between them. The CDR3 totals 18 residues. CDR1 SGDLS and CDR2 YYNGEE come from the germline V gene. CDR3 coding DNA: TGTGCCAGCAGCGGAAACCCTCAGTGGCGAGGAGAAAACAATGAGCAGTTCTTC. Amino acid sequence: CASSGNPQWRGENNEQFF.

This chain connects TRBV25-1 to TRBJ2-1; possible D gene TRBD1, 6 bases. Trimming removed 2 bases at V and 2 bases at J, with 13 bases between. CDR1 and CDR2 (germline): MGHDK, SYGVNS. The CDR3 extends over 16 amino acids. The CDR3 DNA reads TGTGCCAGCAGTGAAGAGGCAGGGGAACCCTACAATGAGCAGTTCTTC. It yields the protein CASSEEAGEPYNEQFF.

The V call is TRBV15, the J call TRBJ2-3; D gene uncertain. The CDR3 covers 16 residues. Germline V gene lookup returns CDR1 LNHNV and CDR2 YYDKDF (reference sequence). Trimming cost V 3 bases and J 5 bases, with 18 bases left between them. The CDR3, as DNA: TGTGCCACCAGCAGTTCGCCTAGTACATACCGAGATACGCAGTATTTT. This sequence encodes CATSSSPSTYRDTQYF. Drawing the rest from reference TRBV15 and TRBJ2-3, the complete variable domain is DAMVIQNPRYQVTQFGKPVTLSCSQTLNHNVMYWYQQKSSQAPKLLFHYYDKDFNNEADTPDNFQSRRPNTSFCFLDIRSPGLGDTAMYLCATSSSPSTYRDTQYFGPGTRLTVL.

This clone has just one count. This chain uses TRBV4-1 with TRBJ1-4; the match to TRBD1 covers 8 bases. The CDR3 has 14 amino acids. Trimming cost V 1 base and J 7 bases; bases outside gene matches: 2. Germline loops: CDR1 MGHRA, CDR2 YSYEKL. This CDR3 reads CASSQGQGTEKLFF. In DNA, the CDR3 is TGCGCCAGCAGCCAAGGACAGGGGACTGAAAAACTGTTTTTT.

This chain connects TRBV6-5 to TRBJ1-1; the D is unclear. The V end lost 3 bases, the J end lost 1 base, and 6 bases lay between the germline ends. The CDR3 runs 13 residues. Germline V lookup: CDR1 MNHEY, CDR2 SVGAGI. Written as DNA, the CDR3 is TGTGCCAGCAGTTATACCCAGAACACTGAAGCTTTCTTT. It yields the protein CASSYTQNTEAFF.

This clone was counted only a few times. The chain is built from TRBV19 and TRBJ2-3; D not resolved. The CDR3 runs to 14 residues. Trimming took off 3 bases at V and 6 bases at J, with 13 bases between the two ends. CDR1 and CDR2 (germline): LNHDA, SQIVND (reference sequence). The CDR3 DNA reads TGTGCCAGTAGTATGAAAAGAACCACCGATACGCAGTATTTT. It encodes CASSMKRTTDTQYF. Variable domain in full (rest from reference TRBV19 and TRBJ2-3): DGGITQSPKYLFRKEGQNVTLSCEQNLNHDAMYWYRQDPGQGLRLIYYSQIVNDFQKGDIAEGYSVSREKKESFPLTVTSAQKNPTAFYLCASSMKRTTDTQYFGPGTRLTVL.

The chain recombines TRBV25-1 with TRBJ2-4; D is ambiguous. The length of the CDR3 is 11 residues. V lost 0 bases and J 7 bases, leaving 1 base between the germline ends. CDR1 MGHDK and CDR2 SYGVNS come from the germline V gene. Here the CDR3 reads CASSEYNIQYF. The CDR3 coding sequence is TGTGCCAGCAGTGAATATAACATTCAGTACTTC. The entire variable domain, with the rest obtained from reference TRBV25-1 and TRBJ2-4, is as follows: EADIYQTPRYLVIGTGKKITLECSQTMGHDKMYWYQQDPGMELHLIHYSYGVNSTEKGDLSSESTVSRIRTEHFPLTLESARPSHTSQYLCASSEYNIQYFGAGTRLSVL.

The rearrangement links TRBV29-1 to TRBJ2-7, with D perhaps assigned TRBD1 or TRBD2 (5 bases each). Deletions cut 4 bases from V and 3 bases from J, with 13 bases between. Germline V CDR1 and CDR2: SQVTM, ANQGSEA. The CDR3 consists of 13 residues. The CDR3 spells CSVVVGGGYEQYF. CDR3 nucleotides: TGCAGCGTTGTGGTCGGTGGGGGCTACGAGCAGTACTTC.

The rearrangement joins TRBV28 to TRBJ2-3, with 13 bases fitting TRBD2. CDR3 size: 20 residues. The trim removed 3 bases at V and 5 bases at J, leaving 17 bases unmatched. Germline V gene lookup returns CDR1 MDHEN and CDR2 SYDVKM. The CDR3 DNA reads TGTGCCAGCAGTTTGGTGCTACGGACTAGCGGGAGCGGACTGGGAGATACGCAGTATTTT. Protein product: CASSLVLRTSGSGLGDTQYF.

The chain joins TRBV30 to TRBJ2-7; maybe TRBD1 (5 bases). Germline CDR1 reads GTSNPN; CDR2 reads SVGIG (reference sequence). The CDR3 spans 12 residues. V was clipped by 2 bases and J by 3 bases, with 8 bases between them. The chain's CDR3 is CAWSHDSYEQYF. CDR3 coding DNA: TGTGCCTGGAGTCACGACAGCTACGAGCAGTACTTC.

The genes are TRBV5-6 and TRBJ1-2, with D maybe TRBD1 (6 bases). The germline V and J ends were trimmed by 5 bases and 8 bases, with 13 bases remaining between them. The CDR3 runs to 12 residues. Germline V gene data show CDR1 as SGHDT and CDR2 as YYEEEE. Written as DNA, the CDR3 is TGTGCCAGCAGTGCGGACAGAAGGGGCTACACCTTC. Its translation is CASSADRRGYTF.

This sequence joins TRBV27 and TRBJ2-1; the match to TRBD2 covers 9 bases. With 5 bases clipped from V and 8 bases from J, the junction kept 10 bases outside the gene matches. Germline loops: CDR1 MNHEY, CDR2 SMNVEV (reference sequence). The CDR3 loop spans 15 amino acids. The CDR3 nucleotides read TGTGCCAGCAGTCGTGTGGTCGCGGGAGGGGATGAGCAGTTCTTC. It yields the protein CASSRVVAGGDEQFF.

The CDR3 nucleotides read TGTGCCAGCAGCCGCACGGGGTATGGCTACACCTTC. It is translated as CASSRTGYGYTF. The chain couples TRBV7-9 to TRBJ1-2; the D is unclear. Deletions cut 5 bases from V and 5 bases from J, with 9 bases between. Germline lookup yields CDR1 SEHNR and CDR2 FQNEAQ (reference sequence). The CDR3 runs to 12 residues. The variable domain in full, completed from reference TRBV7-9 and TRBJ1-2, reads DTGVSQNPRHKITKRGQNVTFRCDPISEHNRLYWYRQTLGQGPEFLTYFQNEAQLEKSRLLSDRFSAERPKGSFSTLEIQRTEQGDSAMYLCASSRTGYGYTFGSGTRLTVV.

V is TRBV7-2 and J is TRBJ2-1; a possible D gene is TRBD2 (6 bases). The CDR3 sequence is 15 residues long. The V gene's germline CDR1 is SGHTA and CDR2 FQGNSA. Trimming removed 1 base at V and 2 bases at J, with 9 bases between. This chain's CDR3 is CASSLVAEPYNEQFF. CDR3 in DNA: TGTGCCAGCAGCTTAGTAGCGGAACCCTACAATGAGCAGTTCTTC.